This T cell receptor beta chain derives from a study of shared clonotypes between healthy human individuals. Study-wide results and caveats: When naive CD4 clonotypes were compared across a few donors, about 4.9% were shared. Deeper or shallower sequencing was expected to change how clonotypes are shared among donors.

Donors were healthy HIV-negative adults without recently reported acute infections or vaccinations. The length of the CDR3 is 14 residues. Germline CDR1 and CDR2: SEHNR and FQNEAQ (reference sequence). Trimming left V 6 bases short and J 0 bases short, with 9 bases between. Assay: immunoSEQ multiplex PCR; the TCRdb copy retains only in-frame clones and omits some. The table records millions of clones, 93% of them present only once. As to this clone: What it recognizes is unknown.

The sequenced sample was naive CD4+ T cells from PBMCs. As to subset: CD45RA+ positively selected. The receptor's source is a man between 18 and 29 years old in good health. Some clones in this sample may be carry-over from other donors' samples. V gene TRBV7-9 combines with J gene TRBJ1-5; D remains ambiguous. This chain's CDR3 is CASSPGNSNQPQHF. The DNA of the CDR3 is TGTGCCAGCAGTCCTGGAAATAGCAATCAGCCCCAGCATTTT.